The 17 T cell receptor beta chains presented below share a single source sample, sequenced in a study of OX40 agonist ivuxolimab in advanced cancers. Data came from immunoSEQ multiplex PCR; TCRdb stores just in-frame clones and leaves some out. The profile shows 46,000 or so clones, around nine tenths of them singletons. Sequenced here: CD4+ or CD8+ T cells sorted from blood, sampled in a trial of the OX40 agonist ivuxolimab. The origin of the receptors is an adult with an advanced solid tumor such as melanoma, head and neck, liver or kidney cancer.

This chain links TRBV6-5 with TRBJ1-1; TRBD1 is a possible D gene (5 bases). The germline V gene encodes CDR1 MNHEY and CDR2 SVGAGI. The V end was cut by 6 bases, the J end by 3 bases, with 14 bases between. The CDR3 length is 14 residues. The CDR3 bases are TGTGCCAGCAGATCTAGGGGAGGTGACACTGAAGCTTTCTTT. This gives the protein CASRSRGGDTEAFF.

This clone was seen a handful of times. The chain employs TRBV4-2 and TRBJ2-3; D gene unclear. The V end lost 0 bases, the J end lost 11 bases, and 6 bases lay between the germline ends. The CDR3 has 11 amino acids. CDR1 and CDR2 from the germline V gene are LGHNA and YNFKEQ. As DNA, the CDR3 is TGTGCCAGCAGCCAAGATACGGGGCAGTATTTT. This translates into CASSQDTGQYF.

V and J are TRBV6-6 and TRBJ2-7; a weak D match, TRBD2 (5 bases). V was cut by 2 bases and J by 4 bases, with 6 bases left in between. Germline assignment: CDR1 MNHNY and CDR2 SVGAGI (reference sequence). The length of the CDR3 is 12 residues. CDR3 protein: CASSYQRYEQYF. Written as DNA, the CDR3 is TGTGCCAGCAGTTACCAGCGGTACGAGCAGTACTTC.

This clone was found once. This chain links TRBV6-5 with TRBJ1-2, with no clear D. The CDR3 sequence is 15 residues long. Germline V CDR1 and CDR2: MNHEY, SVGAGI. The germline V and J ends were trimmed by 0 bases and 5 bases, with 13 bases remaining between them. The CDR3, as DNA: TGTGCCAGCAGTTACTCGCGGGAGCCACATTATGGCTACACCTTC. Translated: CASSYSREPHYGYTF.

Here the CDR3 reads CASSRLAGEPQTPGQRTYGYTF. CDR3 in DNA: TGTGCCAGCAGCCGATTAGCTGGAGAACCGCAGACCCCCGGACAGAGAACCTATGGCTACACCTTC. The chain couples TRBV7-3 to TRBJ1-2; tentative D call: TRBD1 (6 bases). This CDR3 has 22 amino acids. CDR1 is SGHTA, CDR2 FQGTGA, per germline. The V gene lost 5 bases and the J gene lost 4 bases, with 38 bases spanning the gap.

This CDR3 reads CASSLVGAGQFF. The CDR3 region has the DNA TGTGCCAGCAGTTTAGTGGGGGCCGGGCAGTTCTTC. This chain connects TRBV27 to TRBJ2-1, with TRBD1 as a possible D gene (6 bases). V dropped 2 bases and J dropped 12 bases, with 11 bases sitting between them. The CDR3 is 12 amino acids. Germline-derived CDR1 and CDR2 are MNHEY and SMNVEV (reference sequence).

CDR3 protein: CASSLNGGNEQFF. CDR3 nucleotide sequence: TGTGCCAGCAGCTTGAACGGGGGGAATGAGCAGTTCTTC. The J gene is TRBJ2-1, the V gene TRBV5-4, with TRBD2 matching over 7 bases. Germline V gene sequence: CDR1 SGHNT, CDR2 YYREEE (reference sequence). The CDR3 is made up of 13 amino acids. V shed 1 base and J 7 bases; nucleotides not matched to a gene: 2.

This clone was counted a single time. V is TRBV29-1 and J is TRBJ1-1; D is perhaps TRBD1 (5 bases). Germline V lookup: CDR1 SQVTM, CDR2 ANQGSEA. The V end was cut by 6 bases, the J end by 4 bases, with 18 bases between. The CDR3 spans 14 residues. For the CDR3, the DNA is TGCAGCGTCGGCCTGATGGGGGGTCGCACTGAAGCTTTCTTT. It yields the protein CSVGLMGGRTEAFF.

The chain combines TRBV14 with TRBJ1-2, with 8 bases aligning to TRBD1. Germline loops: CDR1 SGHDN, CDR2 FVKESK. The V and J ends lost 6 bases and 5 bases, in that order; junction bases with no gene match: 8. The CDR3 is 14 residues long. CDR3 bases: TGTGCCAGCAGACTAGACAGGGGAGGATATGGCTACACCTTC. Amino acid sequence: CASRLDRGGYGYTF.

This chain links TRBV28 with TRBJ2-7, with D possibly TRBD2 on 5 matching bases. The CDR3 is made up of 13 amino acids. Trimming removed 10 bases at V and 2 bases at J, with 15 bases between. CDR1 is MDHEN, CDR2 SYDVKM, per germline. For the CDR3, the DNA is TGTGCCACCATAACCGGGGAAACCTACGAGCAGTACTTC. It encodes CATITGETYEQYF.

This CDR3 reads CASSYSMPGAVDTQYF. CDR3 sequence (DNA): TGTGCCAGCAGTTACTCGATGCCGGGGGCCGTGGATACGCAGTATTTT. V usage is TRBV6-5 and J usage is TRBJ2-3, with D perhaps being TRBD1 or TRBD2 (6 bases each). The CDR3 totals 16 residues. V was clipped by 0 bases and J by 6 bases, with 16 bases between them. CDR1 and CDR2 (germline): MNHEY, SVGAGI.

The V and J genes are TRBV7-9 and TRBJ1-5, with 11 positions matching TRBD1. This CDR3 contains 17 residues. Germline trimming cut 0 bases from V and 5 bases from J; bases unmatched to any gene: 6. Germline lookup yields CDR1 SEHNR and CDR2 FQNEAQ (reference sequence). CDR3 loop: CASSLALDRGLYQPQHF. CDR3 nucleotides: TGTGCCAGCAGCTTAGCGTTGGACAGGGGGCTCTATCAGCCCCAGCATTTT.

V is TRBV6-6 and J is TRBJ1-1; TRBD1 might be the D (6 bases). Trimming shortened V by 4 bases and J by 1 base, and 7 bases separated the two germline ends. This CDR3 contains 13 residues. The germline CDR1 and CDR2 sequences are MNHNY and SVGAGI (reference sequence). CDR3 DNA sequence: TGTGCCAGCAGTTGGGGGCCGAACACTGAAGCTTTCTTT. Protein product: CASSWGPNTEAFF.

The chain carries TRBV7-9 and TRBJ2-5; TRBD1 matches 8 bases. The CDR3 is made up of 15 amino acids. The J segment lost 5 bases and the V segment lost 2 bases, leaving 7 bases of the junction unmatched. Germline values: CDR1 SEHNR, CDR2 FQNEAQ (reference sequence). The CDR3 sequence is CASSLRQGANETQYF. The CDR3 DNA reads as TGTGCCAGCAGCTTACGTCAGGGGGCAAACGAGACCCAGTACTTC.

Written as DNA, the CDR3 is TGTGCCAGCAGCTTTAGAGGGAACTCCTACGAGCAGTACTTC. It yields the protein CASSFRGNSYEQYF. V and J are TRBV5-4 and TRBJ2-7; D is possibly TRBD2 (5 bases). V was trimmed by 2 bases and J by 0 bases, leaving 9 bases between them. The germline CDR1 and CDR2 sequences are SGHNT and YYREEE (reference sequence). This CDR3 is built from 14 residues.

This clone was recorded a few times. The V call is TRBV27, the J call TRBJ1-6; D may be TRBD1 (5 bases). This CDR3 is 11 amino acids long. The V gene lost 2 bases and the J gene lost 12 bases, with 5 bases spanning the gap. CDR1 and CDR2 from the germline V gene are MNHEY and SMNVEV (reference sequence). CDR3 DNA sequence: TGTGCCAGCAGTTTAGGGGGACCCCTCCACTTT. Translated, it gives CASSLGGPLHF.

By share, this clone ranks as medium-sized. V is TRBV7-9 and J is TRBJ1-6; D is ambiguous. Germline CDR1 and CDR2: SEHNR and FQNEAQ (reference sequence). V was shortened by 4 bases and J by 3 bases, with 10 bases between the two germline ends. CDR3 length: 15 residues. The CDR3: CASSSLGVYNSPLHF. CDR3 DNA: TGTGCCAGCAGCTCTCTCGGGGTCTATAATTCACCCCTCCACTTT.